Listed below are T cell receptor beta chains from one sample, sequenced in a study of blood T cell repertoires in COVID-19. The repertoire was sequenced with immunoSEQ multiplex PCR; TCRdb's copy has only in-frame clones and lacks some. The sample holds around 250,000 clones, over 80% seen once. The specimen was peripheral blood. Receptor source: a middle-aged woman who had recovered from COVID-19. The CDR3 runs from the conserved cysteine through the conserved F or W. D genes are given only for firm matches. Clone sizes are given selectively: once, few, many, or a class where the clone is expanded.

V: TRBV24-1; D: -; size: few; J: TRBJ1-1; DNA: TGTGCCACCAGCAGGCACAGGGACACTGAAGCTTTCTTT; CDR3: CATSRHRDTEAFF
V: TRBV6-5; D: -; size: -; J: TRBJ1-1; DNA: TGTGCCAGCAAAGGACAGCGGAACACTGAAGCTTTCTTT; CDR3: CASKGQRNTEAFF
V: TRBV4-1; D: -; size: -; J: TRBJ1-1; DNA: TGCGCCAGCAGCCGAAACCCCCTAGGGAACACTGAAGCTTTCTTT; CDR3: CASSRNPLGNTEAFF
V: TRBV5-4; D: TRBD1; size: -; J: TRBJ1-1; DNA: TGTGCCAGCAGTTCTCCTGGACAGGGGAACACTGAAGCTTTCTTT; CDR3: CASSSPGQGNTEAFF
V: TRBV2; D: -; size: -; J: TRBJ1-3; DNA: TGTGCCAGCAGGAGGGATGGGTCTCTTGGAAACACCATATATTTT; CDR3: CASRRDGSLGNTIYF
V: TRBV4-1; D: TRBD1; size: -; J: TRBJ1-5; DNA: TGCGCCAGCAGCCCCACGGACAGGCAAAAGGGTCAGCCCCAGCATTTT; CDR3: CASSPTDRQKGQPQHF
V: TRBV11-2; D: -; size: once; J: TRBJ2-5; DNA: TGTGCCAGCAGCGACAGGCCAGAGGAGACCCAGTACTTC; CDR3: CASSDRPEETQYF
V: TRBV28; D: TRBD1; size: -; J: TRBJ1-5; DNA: TGTGCCAGCAGAAGAGAACAGGGGAGCAATCAGCCCCAGCATTTT; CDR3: CASRREQGSNQPQHF
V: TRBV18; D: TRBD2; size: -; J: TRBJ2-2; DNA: TGTGCCAGCTCACCACGATCACTAGCGGGTGCCAACACCGGGGAGCTGTTTTTT; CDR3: CASSPRSLAGANTGELFF
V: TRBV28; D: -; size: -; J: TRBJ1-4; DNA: TGTGCCAGCAGTTTCCGGACAAATAATGAAAAACTGTTTTTT; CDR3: CASSFRTNNEKLFF
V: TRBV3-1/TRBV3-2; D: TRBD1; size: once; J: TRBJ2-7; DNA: TGTGCCAGCAGCTTCCGACAGGGGTCGTCCTACGAGCAGTACTTC; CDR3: CASSFRQGSSYEQYF
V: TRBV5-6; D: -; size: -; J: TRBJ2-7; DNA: TGTGCCTCTTCCCGGGACTTCGCCTACGAGCAGTACTTC; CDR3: CASSRDFAYEQYF
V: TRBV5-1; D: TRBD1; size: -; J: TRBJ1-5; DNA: TGCGCCAGCAGCTTGGAATCGGGACAGGGGGCAGGACAGCCCCAGCATTTT; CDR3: CASSLESGQGAGQPQHF
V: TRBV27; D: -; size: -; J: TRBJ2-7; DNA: TGTGCCAGCAGTCCGACGCCGGGACAACCCCTCTACGAGCAGTACTTC; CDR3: CASSPTPGQPLYEQYF
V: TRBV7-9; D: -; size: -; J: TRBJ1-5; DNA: TGTGCCAGCAGCCGGGGGGATCAGCCCCAGCATTTT; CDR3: CASSRGDQPQHF
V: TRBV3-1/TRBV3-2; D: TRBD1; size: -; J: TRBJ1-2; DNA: TGTGCCAGCAGCCGGGCCTTGGACAGGGCCTATGGCTACACCTTC; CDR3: CASSRALDRAYGYTF